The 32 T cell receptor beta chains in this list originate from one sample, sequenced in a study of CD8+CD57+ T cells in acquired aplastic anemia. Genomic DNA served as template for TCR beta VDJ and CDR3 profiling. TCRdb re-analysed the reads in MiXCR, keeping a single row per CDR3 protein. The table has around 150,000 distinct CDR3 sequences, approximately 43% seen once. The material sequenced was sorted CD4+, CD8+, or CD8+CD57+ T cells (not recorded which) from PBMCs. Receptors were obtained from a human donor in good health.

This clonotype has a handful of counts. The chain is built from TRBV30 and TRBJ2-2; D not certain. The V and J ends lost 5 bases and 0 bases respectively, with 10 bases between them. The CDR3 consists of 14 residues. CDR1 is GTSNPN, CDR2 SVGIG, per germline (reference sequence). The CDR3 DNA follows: TGTGCCTGGCGACACAAAACGAACACCGGGGAGCTGTTTTTT. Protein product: CAWRHKTNTGELFF.

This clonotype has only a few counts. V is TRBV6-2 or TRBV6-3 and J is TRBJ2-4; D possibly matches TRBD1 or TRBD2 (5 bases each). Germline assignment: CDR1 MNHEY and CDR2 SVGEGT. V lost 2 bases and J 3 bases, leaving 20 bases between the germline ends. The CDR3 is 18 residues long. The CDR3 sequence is CASSYPPPGLAGKNIQYF. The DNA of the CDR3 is TGTGCCAGCAGTTACCCACCGCCGGGGCTAGCTGGCAAAAACATTCAGTACTTC.

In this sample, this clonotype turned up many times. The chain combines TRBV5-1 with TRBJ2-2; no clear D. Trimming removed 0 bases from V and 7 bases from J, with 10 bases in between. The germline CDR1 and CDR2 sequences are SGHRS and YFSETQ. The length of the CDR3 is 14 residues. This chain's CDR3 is CASSLDSNGGELFF. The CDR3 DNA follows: TGCGCCAGCAGCTTGGACAGTAACGGCGGGGAGCTGTTTTTT. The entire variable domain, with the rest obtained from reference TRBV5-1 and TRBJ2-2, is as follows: KAGVTQTPRYLIKTRGQQVTLSCSPISGHRSVSWYQQTPGQGLQFLFEYFSETQRNKGNFPGRFSGRQFSNSRSEMNVSTLELGDSALYLCASSLDSNGGELFFGEGSRLTVL.

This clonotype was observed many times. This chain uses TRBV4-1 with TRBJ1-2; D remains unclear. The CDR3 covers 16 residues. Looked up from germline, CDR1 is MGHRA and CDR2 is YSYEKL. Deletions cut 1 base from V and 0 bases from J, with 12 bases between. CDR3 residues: CASSQGDIRANYGYTF. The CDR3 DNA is TGCGCCAGCAGCCAAGGTGACATACGAGCTAACTATGGCTACACCTTC.

The CDR3 nucleotides read TGTGCCAGCAGTTCATACAGGGCCGGCTACACCTTC. Its translation: CASSSYRAGYTF. V usage is TRBV12-3 or TRBV12-4 and J usage is TRBJ1-2; D might be TRBD1 (6 bases). Trimming stripped 4 bases from V and 8 bases from J, with 11 bases between. This CDR3 contains 12 residues.

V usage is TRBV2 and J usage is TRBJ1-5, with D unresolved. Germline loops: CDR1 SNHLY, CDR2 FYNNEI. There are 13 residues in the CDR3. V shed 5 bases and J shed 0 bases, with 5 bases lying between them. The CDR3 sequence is CASSWNSNQPQHF. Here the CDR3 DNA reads TGTGCCAGCAGTTGGAATAGCAATCAGCCCCAGCATTTT.

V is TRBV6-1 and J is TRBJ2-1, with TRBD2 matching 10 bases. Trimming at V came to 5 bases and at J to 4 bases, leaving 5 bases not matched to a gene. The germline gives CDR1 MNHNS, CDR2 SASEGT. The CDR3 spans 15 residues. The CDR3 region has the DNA TGTGCCAGCAGTCAACTAGCGGGAATATACAATGAGCAGTTCTTC. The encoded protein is CASSQLAGIYNEQFF.

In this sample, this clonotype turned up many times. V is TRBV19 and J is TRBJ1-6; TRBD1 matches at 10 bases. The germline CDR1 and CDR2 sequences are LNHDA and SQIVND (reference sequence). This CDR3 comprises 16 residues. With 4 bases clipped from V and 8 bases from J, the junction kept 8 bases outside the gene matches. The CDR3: CASSTGTGVLYSPLHF. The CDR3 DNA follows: TGTGCCAGTAGTACGGGGACAGGGGTGTTGTATTCACCCCTCCACTTT. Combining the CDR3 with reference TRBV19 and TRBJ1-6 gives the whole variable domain DGGITQSPKYLFRKEGQNVTLSCEQNLNHDAMYWYRQDPGQGLRLIYYSQIVNDFQKGDIAEGYSVSREKKESFPLTVTSAQKNPTAFYLCASSTGTGVLYSPLHFGNGTRLTVT.

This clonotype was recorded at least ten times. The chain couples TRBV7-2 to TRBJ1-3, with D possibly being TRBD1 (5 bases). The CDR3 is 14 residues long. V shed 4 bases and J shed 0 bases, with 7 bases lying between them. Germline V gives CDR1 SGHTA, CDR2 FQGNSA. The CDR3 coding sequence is TGTGCCAGCAGCTGGGGGACCTCTGGAAACACCATATATTTT. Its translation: CASSWGTSGNTIYF.

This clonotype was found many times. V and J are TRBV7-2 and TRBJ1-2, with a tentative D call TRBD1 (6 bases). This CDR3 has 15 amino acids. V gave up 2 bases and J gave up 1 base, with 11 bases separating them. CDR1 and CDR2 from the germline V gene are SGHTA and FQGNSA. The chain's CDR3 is CASSLMGAGNYGYTF. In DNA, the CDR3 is TGTGCCAGCAGCTTAATGGGGGCGGGTAACTATGGCTACACCTTC.

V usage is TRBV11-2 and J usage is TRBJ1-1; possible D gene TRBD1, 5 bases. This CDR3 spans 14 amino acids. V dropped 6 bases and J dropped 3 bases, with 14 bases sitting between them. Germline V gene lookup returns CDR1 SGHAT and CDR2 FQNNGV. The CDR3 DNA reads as TGTGCCAGCAGTCCTGGTACGGGGGACACTGAAGCTTTCTTT. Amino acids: CASSPGTGDTEAFF.

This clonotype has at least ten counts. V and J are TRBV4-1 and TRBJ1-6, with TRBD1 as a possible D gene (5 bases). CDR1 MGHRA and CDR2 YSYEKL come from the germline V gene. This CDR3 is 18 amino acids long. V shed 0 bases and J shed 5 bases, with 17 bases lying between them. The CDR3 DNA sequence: TGCGCCAGCAGCCAAGAGGGTATAGGGGCCAGGAATAATTCACCCCTCCACTTT. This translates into CASSQEGIGARNNSPLHF.

CDR3 coding DNA: TGTGCCAGCAGCCGGGACGGGGAGACCCAGTACTTC. This sequence encodes CASSRDGETQYF. The chain employs TRBV7-9 and TRBJ2-5; D may be TRBD1 or TRBD2 (5 bases each). Germline V CDR1 and CDR2: SEHNR, FQNEAQ (reference sequence). The V and J ends lost 5 bases and 5 bases respectively, with 9 bases between them. This CDR3 has 12 residues.

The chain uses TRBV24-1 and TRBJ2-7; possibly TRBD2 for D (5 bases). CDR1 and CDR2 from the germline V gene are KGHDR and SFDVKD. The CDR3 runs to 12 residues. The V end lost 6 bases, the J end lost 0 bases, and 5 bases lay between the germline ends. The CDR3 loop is CATSRDSYEQYF. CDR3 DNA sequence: TGTGCCACCAGTCGGGACTCCTACGAGCAGTACTTC.

The CDR3: CASGGGRRNEQFF. CDR3 DNA: TGTGCCAGCGGGGGGGGGCGCCGCAATGAGCAGTTCTTC. The chain has TRBV7-2 and TRBJ2-1, with D possibly matching TRBD2 (7 bases). CDR3 size: 13 residues. Trimming took 8 bases from V and 6 from J, leaving 14 bases between them. Germline CDR1 SGHTA, CDR2 FQGNSA.

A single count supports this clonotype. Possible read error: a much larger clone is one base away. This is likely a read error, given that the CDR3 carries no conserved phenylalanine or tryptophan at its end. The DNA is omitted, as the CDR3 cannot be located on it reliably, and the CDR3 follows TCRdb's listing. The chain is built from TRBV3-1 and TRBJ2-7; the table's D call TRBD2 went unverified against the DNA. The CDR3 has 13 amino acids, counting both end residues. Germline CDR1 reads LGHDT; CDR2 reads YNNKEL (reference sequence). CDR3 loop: CASSHTSGTVVDL.

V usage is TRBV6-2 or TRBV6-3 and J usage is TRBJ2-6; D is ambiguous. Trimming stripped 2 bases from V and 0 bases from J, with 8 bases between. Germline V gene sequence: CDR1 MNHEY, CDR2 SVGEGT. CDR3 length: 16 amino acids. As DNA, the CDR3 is TGTGCCAGCAGTTACGATTCGGGCTCTGGGGCCAACGTCCTGACTTTC. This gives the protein CASSYDSGSGANVLTF.

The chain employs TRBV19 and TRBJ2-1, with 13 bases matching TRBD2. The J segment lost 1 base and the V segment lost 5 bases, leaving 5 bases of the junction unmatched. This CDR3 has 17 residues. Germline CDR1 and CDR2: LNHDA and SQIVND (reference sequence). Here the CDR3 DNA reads TGTGCCAGTAGTGGACTAGCGGGGGATATGTCCTACAATGAGCAGTTCTTC. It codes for CASSGLAGDMSYNEQFF.

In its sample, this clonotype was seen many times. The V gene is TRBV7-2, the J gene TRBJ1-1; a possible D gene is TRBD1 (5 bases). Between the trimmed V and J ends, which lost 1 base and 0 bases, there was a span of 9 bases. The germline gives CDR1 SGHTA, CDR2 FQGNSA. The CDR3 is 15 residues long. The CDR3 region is CASSLGGLMNTEAFF. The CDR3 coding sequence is TGTGCCAGCAGCTTAGGGGGCTTGATGAACACTGAAGCTTTCTTT.

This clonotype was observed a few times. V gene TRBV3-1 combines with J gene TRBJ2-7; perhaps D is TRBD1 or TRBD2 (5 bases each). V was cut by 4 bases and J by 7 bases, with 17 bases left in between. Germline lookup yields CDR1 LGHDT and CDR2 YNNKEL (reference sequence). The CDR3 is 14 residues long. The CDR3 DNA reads TGTGCCAGCAGCCCGACTGGGACGCGACGGGAGCAGTACTTC. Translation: CASSPTGTRREQYF.

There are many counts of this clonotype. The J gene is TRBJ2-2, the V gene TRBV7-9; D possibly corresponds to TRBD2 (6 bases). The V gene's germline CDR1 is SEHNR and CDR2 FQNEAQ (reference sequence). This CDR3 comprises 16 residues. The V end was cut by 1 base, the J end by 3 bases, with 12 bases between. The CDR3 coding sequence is TGTGCCAGCAGCTTAGGGGGACTGACCTACACCGGGGAGCTGTTTTTT. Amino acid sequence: CASSLGGLTYTGELFF.

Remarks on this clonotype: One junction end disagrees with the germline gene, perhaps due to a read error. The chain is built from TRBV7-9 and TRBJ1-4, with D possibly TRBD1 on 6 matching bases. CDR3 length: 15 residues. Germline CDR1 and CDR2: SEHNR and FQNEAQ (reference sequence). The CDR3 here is CAGSLVTGLNEKLFF. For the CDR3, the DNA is TGTGCCGGCAGCTTGGTTACAGGGCTTAATGAAAAACTGTTTTTT.

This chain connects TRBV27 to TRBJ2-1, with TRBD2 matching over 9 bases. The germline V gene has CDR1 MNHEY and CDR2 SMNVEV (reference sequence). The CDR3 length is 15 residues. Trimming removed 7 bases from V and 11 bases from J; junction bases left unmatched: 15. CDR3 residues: CASKGFPAGGGKQFF. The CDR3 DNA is TGTGCCAGCAAGGGCTTCCCAGCGGGGGGCGGTAAGCAGTTCTTC.

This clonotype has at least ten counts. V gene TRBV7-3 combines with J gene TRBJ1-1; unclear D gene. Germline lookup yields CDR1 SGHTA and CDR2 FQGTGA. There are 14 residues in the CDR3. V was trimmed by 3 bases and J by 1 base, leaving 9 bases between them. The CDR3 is CASSLNPGNTEAFF. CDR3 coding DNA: TGTGCCAGCAGCTTGAATCCAGGGAACACTGAAGCTTTCTTT.

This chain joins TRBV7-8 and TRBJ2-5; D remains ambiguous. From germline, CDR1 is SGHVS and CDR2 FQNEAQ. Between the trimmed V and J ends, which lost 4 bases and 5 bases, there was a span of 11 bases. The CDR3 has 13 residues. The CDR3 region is CASSSAPFETQYF. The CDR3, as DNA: TGTGCCAGCAGCTCCGCCCCGTTCGAGACCCAGTACTTC.

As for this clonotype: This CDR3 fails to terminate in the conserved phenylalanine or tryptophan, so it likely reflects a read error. The CDR3 here is CSVAPTGGNTEAFL. In DNA, the CDR3 is TGCAGCGTTGCACCTACAGGGGGGAACACCGAAGCTTTCCTT. This sequence joins TRBV29-1 and TRBJ1-1; 8 bases match TRBD1. The germline V gene has CDR1 SQVTM and CDR2 ANQGSEA. The CDR3 is made up of 14 amino acids.

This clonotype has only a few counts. Written as DNA, the CDR3 is TGTGCCAGCAGCCCGCCTCTCACCGGGCCGGAGACCCAGTACTTC. Translating gives CASSPPLTGPETQYF. The V gene is TRBV28, the J gene TRBJ2-5; the D is unclear. Germline assignment: CDR1 MDHEN and CDR2 SYDVKM. V lost 6 bases, J lost 5 bases, and 19 bases lay in between. This CDR3 comprises 15 residues. The whole variable domain, filled in from reference TRBV28 and TRBJ2-5, reads DVKVTQSSRYLVKRTGEKVFLECVQDMDHENMFWYRQDPGLGLRLIYFSYDVKMKEKGDIPEGYSVSREKKERFSLILESASTNQTSMYLCASSPPLTGPETQYFGPGTRLLVL.

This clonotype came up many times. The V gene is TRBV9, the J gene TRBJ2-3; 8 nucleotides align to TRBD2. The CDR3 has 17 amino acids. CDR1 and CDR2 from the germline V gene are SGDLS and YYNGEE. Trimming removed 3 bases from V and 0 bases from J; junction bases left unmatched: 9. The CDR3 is CASSAHGTGGSTDTQYF. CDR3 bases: TGTGCCAGCAGCGCCCATGGTACGGGGGGGAGCACAGATACGCAGTATTTT.

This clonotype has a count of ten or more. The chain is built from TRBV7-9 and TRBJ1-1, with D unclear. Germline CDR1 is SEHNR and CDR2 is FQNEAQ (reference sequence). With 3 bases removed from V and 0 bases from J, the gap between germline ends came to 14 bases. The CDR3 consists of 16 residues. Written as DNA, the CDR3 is TGTGCCAGCAGCTTTTCAAGGCCCCCCCTGAACACTGAAGCTTTCTTT. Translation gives CASSFSRPPLNTEAFF. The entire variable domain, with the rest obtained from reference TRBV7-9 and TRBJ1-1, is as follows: DTGVSQNPRHKITKRGQNVTFRCDPISEHNRLYWYRQTLGQGPEFLTYFQNEAQLEKSRLLSDRFSAERPKGSFSTLEIQRTEQGDSAMYLCASSFSRPPLNTEAFFGQGTRLTVV.

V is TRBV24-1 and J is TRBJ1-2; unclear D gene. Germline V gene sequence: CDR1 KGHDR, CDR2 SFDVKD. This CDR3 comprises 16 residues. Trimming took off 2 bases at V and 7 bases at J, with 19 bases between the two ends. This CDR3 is CATSDSYRGNLGGYTF. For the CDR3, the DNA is TGTGCCACCAGTGATTCCTACAGAGGGAATCTGGGTGGCTACACCTTC.

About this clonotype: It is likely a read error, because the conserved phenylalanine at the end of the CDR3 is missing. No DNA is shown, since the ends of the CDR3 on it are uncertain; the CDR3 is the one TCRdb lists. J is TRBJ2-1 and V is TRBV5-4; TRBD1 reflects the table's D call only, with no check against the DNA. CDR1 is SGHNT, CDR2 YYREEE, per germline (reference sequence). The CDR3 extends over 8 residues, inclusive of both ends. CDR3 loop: CASSLAPP.

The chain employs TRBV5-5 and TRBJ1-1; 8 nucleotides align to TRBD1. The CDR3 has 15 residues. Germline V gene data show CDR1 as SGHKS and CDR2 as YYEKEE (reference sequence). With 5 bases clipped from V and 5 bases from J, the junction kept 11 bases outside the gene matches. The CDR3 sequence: CASRYNRGVRTEAFF. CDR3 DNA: TGTGCCAGCAGATATAACAGGGGGGTTAGGACTGAAGCTTTCTTT.